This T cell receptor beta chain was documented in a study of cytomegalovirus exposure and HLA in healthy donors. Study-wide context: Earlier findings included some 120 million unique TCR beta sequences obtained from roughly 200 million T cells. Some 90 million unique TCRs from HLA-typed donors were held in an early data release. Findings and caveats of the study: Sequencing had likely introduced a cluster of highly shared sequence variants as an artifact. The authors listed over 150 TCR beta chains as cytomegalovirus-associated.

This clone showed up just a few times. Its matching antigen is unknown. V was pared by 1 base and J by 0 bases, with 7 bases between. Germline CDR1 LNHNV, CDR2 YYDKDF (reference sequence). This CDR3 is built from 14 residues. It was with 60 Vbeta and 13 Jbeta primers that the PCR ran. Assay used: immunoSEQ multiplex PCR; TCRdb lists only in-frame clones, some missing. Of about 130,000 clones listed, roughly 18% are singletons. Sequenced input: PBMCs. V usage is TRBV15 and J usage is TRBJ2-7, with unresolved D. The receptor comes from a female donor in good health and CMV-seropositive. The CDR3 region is CATSRVGPSYEQYF. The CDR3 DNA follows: TGTGCCACCAGCAGAGTCGGTCCCTCCTACGAGCAGTACTTC.